This TCR beta chain was recorded in a study of T cell repertoires in aging, cancer and after chemotherapy. A mixed TRB-A/B primer pool amplified rearranged TRB by multiplex touch-down PCR. TCRdb fed the multiplex PCR reads into MiXCR, producing one record per CDR3 protein. The sample lists just under 1,500 distinct CDR3 sequences, over 35% occurring once. Amplification of TCR beta used genomic DNA extracted from peripheral blood. This clonotype was obtained from a human donor with a solid tumor. Sequenced input: blood.

CDR3 nucleotide sequence: TGTGCCAGCAGCCAGGGGGCTAGCGGACACTACAATGAGCAGTTCTTC. Protein: CASSQGASGHYNEQFF. The chain recombines TRBV6-5 with TRBJ2-1, with TRBD1 as a possible D gene (8 bases). The CDR3 runs to 16 residues. CDR1 is MNHEY and CDR2 is SVGAGI in the germline V gene. V was cut by 6 bases and J by 3 bases, with 18 bases left in between.